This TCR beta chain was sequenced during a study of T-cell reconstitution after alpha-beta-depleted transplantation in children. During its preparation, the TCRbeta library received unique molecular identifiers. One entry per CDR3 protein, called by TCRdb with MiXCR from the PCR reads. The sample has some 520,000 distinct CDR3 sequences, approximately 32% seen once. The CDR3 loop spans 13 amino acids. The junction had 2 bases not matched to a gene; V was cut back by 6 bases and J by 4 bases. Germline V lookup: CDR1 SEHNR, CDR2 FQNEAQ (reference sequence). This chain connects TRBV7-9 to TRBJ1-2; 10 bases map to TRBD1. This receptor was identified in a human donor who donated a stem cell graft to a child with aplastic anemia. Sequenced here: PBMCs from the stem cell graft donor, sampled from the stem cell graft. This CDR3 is CASRGDRGYGYTF. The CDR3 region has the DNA TGTGCCAGCAGGGGGGACAGGGGCTATGGCTACACCTTC.